Reported below is one TCR beta chain. The clone's antigen remains unknown. No much larger clone is present one base from it, and per-base qualities are unavailable. In total, approximately 610 healthy bone marrow donors made up the cohort. At the time of sampling, all cohort members were nominally healthy, though unrecorded immune exposures were likely present. The donor was CMV seronegative and belonged to the group of 320 or so seronegative cohort members. A peripheral blood sample was collected from each donor, and TCR beta sequencing was performed on peripheral blood mononuclear cells. Genomic DNA extraction from the blood cell samples was performed with the Qiagen DNeasy Blood Extraction Kit. Library method: the immunoSEQ multiplex PCR assay. The multiplex PCR relied on a mix of 60 forward primers for TCR Vbeta segments and 13 reverse primers for TCR Jbeta segments. The CDR3 region of rearranged TCR beta genes was amplified from genomic DNA by a multiplex PCR assay. Amplified TCR beta libraries were sequenced as 87-base-pair reads on the Illumina HiSeq System. In the source study's methods: Across the 500 to 750 repertoires, a later analysis counted approximately 83 million unique TCR beta chains, roughly 11 million of which were shared by at least two donors. To remove PCR and sequencing errors, raw reads were error-corrected and collapsed into unique sequences using a nearest-neighbor algorithm that merged closely related sequences. CDR3 sequences were aligned to IMGT reference sequences to assign V, D and J gene segments. For a sequence to be retained, at least a six-nucleotide match to both a V gene segment and a J gene segment was required. A rearrangement counted as productive if the CDR3 had no stop codons and remained in frame with V and J, and every other rearrangement counted as non-productive. CDR3 was defined by IMGT convention, running from the second conserved V-encoded cysteine to the conserved J-encoded phenylalanine. The earlier analysis of about 640 of the donors excluded any sequence lacking an unambiguous match to a single V gene segment. In an earlier analysis of several hundred of the donors, V segments were called functional above 56.7% productive rearrangements and were called segregating when the between-donor standard deviation exceeded 5%. A statistical classification framework was developed to diagnose cytomegalovirus status using the catalog of TCR beta chain sequences. A later analysis assigned V and J genes by comparing TCR nucleotide sequences with IMGT/GENE-DB human TR gene sequences. Using the TCRdist pipeline, a later analysis assigned CDR3 sequences along with most-parsimonious VDJ recombination scenarios. A later analysis defined each TCR beta chain by its CDR3 amino acid sequence plus V-gene family, and excluded reads lacking a unique V-gene family. In a later analysis, around 650 highly shared, low-generation-probability nucleotide sequences were removed to address suspected cross-contamination and a sequencing artifact. In a later analysis, a clonal expansion index was calculated for each public chain from normalized within-repertoire ranks of inferred template counts. Generation probabilities in a later analysis came from a VDJ recombination model fitted to out-of-frame rearrangements, and those results were checked against IGoR. In a later analysis, hypergeometric tests were used to score TCR-TCR, TCR-HLA and TCR-CMV co-occurrence, with a repertoire-size bias correction applied to TCR pairs. A later analysis estimated false discovery rates by permuting HLA or CMV assignments 20 times. In a later analysis, co-occurring TCRs were grouped using DBSCAN, and TCRdist sequence similarity was added for clustering within HLA-allele-positive subsets. Repertoires with fewer than 30,000 or more than 120,000 public chains, plus five repertoires with anomalous nucleotide sharing, were excluded from co-occurrence clustering. The source is immuneACCESS, and TCRdb retained only in-frame sequences with V and J called. Part of the clones is not carried over; for the studies checked, unresolved V genes explain less than half of this, and the remainder is unexplained. Clone size and the V and J calls come from that table; the DNA yielded D and trimming. The sample includes 110,000 to 150,000 clones, with 73% observed a single time. The ten largest clones add up to about 1.2% of the sample.

The sample originates from a study of cytomegalovirus exposure and HLA in healthy donors (dated by TCRdb to the late 2010s). Regarding the study in general: According to an earlier analysis of a few hundred of the donors, about 170 million T cells yielded roughly 110 million unique TCR beta sequences and around 280 Gb of sequence data. Typing coverage varied by locus: about 620-630 donors for A, B, C, DRB1 and DQB1; some 520 for DQA1; over 600 for DPA1; approximately 470 for DPB1. To predict cytomegalovirus infection status, the study brought together high-throughput TCR immunosequencing, statistical association of individual TCRs with disease status, and machine learning. A later genetic analysis used genome-wide SNP genotypes for about three fifths of the 666 donors, treating that subset as a discovery cohort. To study patterns of TCR occurrence, a later analysis re-analyzed previously published TCR beta repertoires from around 660 donors and added high-resolution HLA genotyping. Rather than using new phenotypic data, the later analysis identified candidate immune exposures from TCR beta sequences and from how often those sequences occurred across donors. Every discovery cohort repertoire had been produced on one sequencing platform. Among roughly 400 genotyped donors of the cohort, an average of roughly 240,000 unique TCR beta nucleotide sequences were sequenced per donor, roughly 20% of them non-productive. The study profiled the T cell repertoires of about 720 subjects by immunosequencing and related them to cytomegalovirus serostatus. Of the approximately 400 genotyped donors, more than 75% were placed in the genetic ancestry cluster associated with self-reported Caucasian donors. HLA typing included class I and class II loci at four-digit resolution. About 280 gigabases of sequencing data and around 90 million unique TCR sequences made up an early release that covered fewer than 650 HLA-typed donors. Roughly five DR-DQ haplotypes were treated as single units for association and clustering because of strong linkage in the cohort. In addition to the first cohort of 666 subjects, a separate validation cohort of 120 different subjects was used. Alongside the repertoire data, information on donor age, sex, ethnicity and CMV serostatus was compiled. The study aimed to test whether cataloging public T cell receptors could reveal signatures of past pathogen exposure. An earlier analysis of several hundred of the donors applied high-throughput TCR beta sequencing to assess whether each TCR beta V gene segment acted as functional or pseudogenic.

What the authors observed across the whole study: For the cohort, immune exposure information was limited to CMV serostatus. Because the 87-base-pair reads could not distinguish some IMGT-functional V segments, including TRBV6-2 and TRBV6-3, those segments were excluded. Roughly uniform sequencing depth across donors was assumed in presence/absence analyses, although this assumption may not hold. A further reported finding was that TCR beta sequences accurately predicted the HLA-A and HLA-B alleles for most subjects in the first cohort. A later genetic analysis associated a missense DCLRE1C variant with V-gene and J-gene trimming of TCR beta chains, and an independent cohort replicated the association. A few of the identified cytomegalovirus-associated TCR beta chains were confirmed in vitro to be specific for cytomegalovirus antigens. The sequencing pipeline was judged likely to have produced a cluster of highly shared sequence variants as a technical artifact. In a later analysis, TCR association rates were found to vary across HLA loci, with the most associated TCRs seen for DRB1 alleles and the fewest for HLA-C alleles. A later analysis found that HLA-associated TCR beta chains were more clonally expanded and had lower generation probabilities than equally common non-associated chains. The authors suggested that the approach could potentially be generalized to other disease states and immunological phenotypes. The study listed 164 TCR beta chains as associated with cytomegalovirus. Because counts were too low, 15 to 20 rarely observed V segments, including chromosome 9 orphons, were excluded from the earlier analysis of several hundred of the donors. In a later genetic analysis, fewer N-insertions in productive TCRs were reported among donors in an Asian-associated ancestry cluster than the roughly 700-donor mean. In a later analysis, several top co-occurrence clusters were reported to appear linked to parvovirus B19, influenza, CMV and Epstein-Barr virus. Across donors, most TCR sequences were observed very rarely, whereas some public TCRs were present in many individuals. Most CMV-associated TCR beta chains appeared to be HLA-restricted in a later analysis, and the HLA associations seemed to be driven largely by CMV exposure. Correlated functional status among segregating V segments might reflect linkage disequilibrium, but an unknown experimental factor could not be ruled out. In both the original and validation cohorts, the classifier was reported to diagnose cytomegalovirus status with high specificity and sensitivity. When HLA alleles, especially DR and DQ, strongly co-occurred, TCR associations were difficult to assign to individual alleles. In a later analysis, some 17,000 TCR beta sequences were associated with specific HLA alleles at a false discovery rate of 0.05. In an earlier analysis of approximately 600 of the donors, most TCR beta V segments were observed in productive rearrangements about 90% or about 30% of the time, broadly matching IMGT annotations. The cohort was sequenced for TCR beta chains only, and without alpha or paired-chain data the features that could be detected were limited. Because HLA typing was missing for some donors at each locus, association tests included only the typed subset.

The CDR3 runs 17 amino acids, cysteine and phenylalanine included. The kept DNA is CDR3 alone, 51 bases in frame from the first base. The germline V gene gives CDR1 as LGHNA and CDR2 as YNFKEQ. The germline V end is reduced by 3 bases and the J end by 4 bases; junction bases left unmatched: 11. What was sequenced was PBMCs. This receptor chain uses TRBV4-2 and TRBJ1-3; 8 nucleotides in the junction match TRBD1. This receptor was obtained from a middle-aged woman in good health and CMV-seronegative. The CDR3 amino acid sequence is: CASSHVGQGARGNTIYF. The DNA is TGTGCCAGCAGCCATGTGGGGCAGGGGGCGAGAGGAAACACCATATATTTT.